Listed below are T cell receptor beta chains from one sample, sequenced in a study of shared clonotypes between healthy human individuals. Repertoires were generated with immunoSEQ multiplex PCR, while TCRdb's copy carries only in-frame clones and drops some. The sample records 550,000 to 750,000 clones, less than 97% being singletons. Sequences were obtained from naive CD8+ T cells sorted from blood. These receptors all come from a woman aged 25 to 45 in good health. The conserved cysteine and the conserved F or W are not part of the CDR3 here. A D gene is named only where the DNA matches it firmly. Not all rows give a size; the values are once, few, many and, for expanded clones, a class.

13 TRBJ2-7 TRBV2 . few ASLIQTGLNYEQY
11 TRBJ2-7 TRBV29-1 . . SVEERAGYEQY
13 TRBJ2-5 TRBV13 . . ASSPNQRVQETQY
11 TRBJ2-2 TRBV28 . . ASNKGGPGELF
14 TRBJ2-3 TRBV6-6 . . ASIKNPGNFLDTQY
14 TRBJ1-3 TRBV4-1 TRBD1 . ASSQPGQGTGNTIY
12 TRBJ1-4 TRBV28 . . ASNSDGVNEKLF
12 TRBJ2-1 TRBV4-1 . . ASSQVGHYNEQF
14 TRBJ1-5 TRBV28 . . AISPFLRSGLKPQH
8 TRBJ1-1 TRBV20-1 . . SAKMGQAF
15 TRBJ2-6 TRBV4-1 . once ASSQQDLDSGANVLT
13 TRBJ2-7 TRBV5-8 TRBD2 . ASSSNAAGVLGQY
13 TRBJ1-1 TRBV19 TRBD1 . ASSFSGQGYTEAF
15 TRBJ2-1 TRBV4-1 . . ASSQDRRTAYYNEQF
9 TRBJ2-1 TRBV5-4 . few ASSLYNEQF
12 TRBJ2-5 TRBV29-1 . . SVEGTALQETQY
13 TRBJ2-5 TRBV7-9 . . ASSLVMSPGETQY
12 TRBJ2-7 TRBV11-2 . . ASSWAGRSYEQY
12 TRBJ1-3 TRBV5-6 TRBD1 . ASRQGVAGNTIY
11 TRBJ2-7 TRBV27 . . ASSSGATYEQY
12 TRBJ2-1 TRBV5-6 . . ASSLGGAGTEQF
13 . TRBV4-2 TRBD1 once ASSQEGTGTYEQY
14 TRBJ2-7 TRBV27 TRBD2 . ASSSTTLAGHYEQY
11 TRBJ2-3 TRBV13 . . ASSLDVESGQY
12 TRBJ1-2 TRBV7-9 . . ASSDRKVDYGYT
12 TRBJ1-5 TRBV2 TRBD1 . ASSDRGSNQPQH
16 TRBJ2-3 TRBV4-1 TRBD2 once ASSQVPLAGGGPDTQY
13 TRBJ2-7 TRBV28 . . ASSLEAGRTYEQY